This passage covers 3 T cell receptor beta chains from one sample sequenced in a study of monozygotic twins with cystic fibrosis. The assay was immunoSEQ multiplex PCR, and TCRdb's table has in-frame clones only and misses some. Of fewer than 30,000 clones detected, 95% to 98% appear once; the ten largest clones hold 2.7%. Material for sequencing was blood. All receptors come from a girl aged 2 to 10 with cystic fibrosis.

V usage is TRBV29-1 and J usage is TRBJ1-5, with 8 bases fitting TRBD1. The CDR3 length is 13 residues. J was trimmed by 3 bases and V by 5 bases; bases with no gene match: 3. From germline, CDR1 is SQVTM and CDR2 ANQGSEA. The DNA of the CDR3 is TGCAGCGTTCGGACAGGGATCAATCAGCCCCAGCATTTT. Protein product: CSVRTGINQPQHF. Together with reference TRBV29-1 and TRBJ1-5, the CDR3 gives the full variable domain: SAVISQKPSRDICQRGTSLTIQCQVDSQVTMMFWYRQQPGQSLTLIATANQGSEATYESGFVIDKFPISRPNLTFSTLTVSNMSPEDSSIYLCSVRTGINQPQHFGDGTRLSIL.

The chain is built from TRBV5-1 and TRBJ1-2; the match to TRBD1 covers 12 bases. The germline CDR1 and CDR2 sequences are SGHRS and YFSETQ. J was trimmed by 4 bases and V by 4 bases; bases with no gene match: 8. The CDR3 totals 16 residues. The CDR3 DNA reads TGCGCCAGCAGCACCGGGACAGGGGGCTCGACCTATGGCTACACCTTC. Translation: CASSTGTGGSTYGYTF.

The chain couples TRBV27 to TRBJ2-5, with 7 bases matching TRBD1. J was trimmed by 0 bases and V by 3 bases; bases with no gene match: 7. The CDR3 spans 16 residues. Germline CDR1 and CDR2: MNHEY and SMNVEV (reference sequence). The chain's CDR3 is CASSLLGTEYQETQYF. For the CDR3, the DNA is TGTGCCAGCAGTTTGCTGGGGACAGAGTACCAAGAGACCCAGTACTTC.